Following are 13 T cell receptor beta chains from one sample sequenced in a study of CD8 T cells in ankylosing spondylitis. One entry per CDR3 protein results from TCRdb running MiXCR on the 5' RACE reads. Counted here are approximately 250,000 distinct CDR3 sequences, about 24% occurring once; the ten biggest clones make up approximately 0.61%. Sequencing was performed on blood, either unsorted or a sorted T cell fraction (not recorded which). Every receptor here comes from a male donor with ankylosing spondylitis or in good health (not recorded which).

The chain employs TRBV6-1 and TRBJ2-1, with 8 bases matching TRBD2. The CDR3 covers 14 residues. V shed 6 bases and J 8 bases; nucleotides not matched to a gene: 9. CDR1 is MNHNS, CDR2 SASEGT, per germline. The CDR3 is CASRERGGRDEQFF. The CDR3 bases are TGTGCCAGCAGGGAGCGCGGGGGGCGCGATGAGCAGTTCTTC.

This clonotype was recorded many times. The chain joins TRBV27 to TRBJ2-6; D remains ambiguous. Trimming left V 2 bases short and J 0 bases short, with 8 bases between. From germline, CDR1 is MNHEY and CDR2 SMNVEV (reference sequence). The CDR3 covers 16 residues. CDR3 sequence: CASSLRQPSGANVLTF. The CDR3, as DNA: TGTGCCAGCAGTTTACGGCAGCCCTCTGGGGCCAACGTCCTGACTTTC.

This clonotype came up many times. The chain uses TRBV3-1 and TRBJ1-1; 7 bases are shared with TRBD1. The CDR3 runs to 14 residues. Trimming removed 5 bases from V and 3 bases from J; junction bases left unmatched: 6. The germline CDR1 and CDR2 sequences are LGHDT and YNNKEL (reference sequence). CDR3 sequence reads: CASSDRVTDTEAFF. The CDR3 bases are TGTGCCAGCAGCGACAGGGTTACGGACACTGAAGCTTTCTTT. The full variable domain, rest sourced from reference TRBV3-1 and TRBJ1-1, is DTAVSQTPKYLVTQMGNDKSIKCEQNLGHDTMYWYKQDSKKFLKIMFSYNNKELIINETVPNRFSPKSPDKAHLNLHINSLELGDSAVYFCASSDRVTDTEAFFGQGTRLTVV.

There are a few counts of this clonotype. This chain uses TRBV20-1 with TRBJ2-7, with TRBD1 identical over 10 bases. This CDR3 has 13 residues. The germline CDR1 and CDR2 sequences are DFQATT and SNEGSKA (reference sequence). V shed 6 bases and J 5 bases; nucleotides not matched to a gene: 7. CDR3 protein: CSAPGQGTDEQYF. For the CDR3, the DNA is TGCAGTGCACCGGGACAGGGGACCGACGAGCAGTACTTC.

The J gene is TRBJ2-5, the V gene TRBV12-3 or TRBV12-4; the D is unclear. CDR3 length: 14 amino acids. The V and J ends lost 1 base and 4 bases respectively, with 10 bases between them. CDR3 protein: CASSLGPRGETQYF. CDR3 nucleotide sequence: TGTGCCAGCAGTTTAGGGCCCCGTGGAGAGACCCAGTACTTC.

This sequence joins TRBV15 and TRBJ1-4; no definite D call. The germline V and J ends were trimmed by 7 bases and 11 bases, with 11 bases remaining between them. The CDR3 runs to 11 residues. Germline V CDR1 and CDR2: LNHNV, YYDKDF (reference sequence). CDR3 residues: CATTRTEKLFF. For the CDR3, the DNA is TGTGCCACCACCCGAACAGAGAAACTGTTTTTT.

This clonotype was recorded at least ten times. The chain links TRBV12-3 or TRBV12-4 to TRBJ2-2; D gene unclear. This CDR3 contains 16 residues. The V end lost 7 bases, the J end lost 1 base, and 16 bases lay between the germline ends. For the CDR3, the DNA is TGTGCCAGCACCCGGACCGCCTCCATGAACACCGGGGAGCTGTTTTTT. Its protein is CASTRTASMNTGELFF.

This clonotype came up many times. The chain uses TRBV28 and TRBJ1-6; weak D call: TRBD1 (6 bases). The CDR3 is 15 residues long. Germline V CDR1 and CDR2: MDHEN, SYDVKM. The ends were cut back, 9 bases at V and 1 base at J, with 13 bases in the middle. CDR3 in DNA: TGTGCCAGTAATAACAGGGTATCCTATAATTCACCCCTCCACTTT. Translation gives CASNNRVSYNSPLHF.

This clonotype was seen just once. This chain links TRBV28 with TRBJ2-2; D might be TRBD1 (5 bases). CDR3 length: 12 amino acids. With 11 bases removed from V and 4 bases from J, the gap between germline ends came to 11 bases. CDR1 and CDR2 from the germline V gene are MDHEN and SYDVKM. The CDR3 spells CAGADRTGELFF. The DNA of the CDR3 is TGTGCCGGGGCCGACCGCACCGGGGAGCTGTTTTTT.

This clonotype came up many times. The V call is TRBV2, the J call TRBJ2-3, with TRBD1 matching 9 bases. Germline V CDR1 and CDR2: SNHLY, FYNNEI. Losses at the gene ends were 4 bases for V and 2 bases for J; bases not matched to a gene: 7. The CDR3 extends over 16 amino acids. The CDR3 loop is CASSVSDRGVTDTQYF. Written as DNA, the CDR3 is TGTGCCAGCAGTGTAAGCGACAGGGGGGTCACAGATACGCAGTATTTT. Full variable domain (rest looked up from reference TRBV2 and TRBJ2-3): EPEVTQTPSHQVTQMGQEVILRCVPISNHLYFYWYRQILGQKVEFLVSFYNNEISEKSEIFDDQFSVERPDGSNFTLKIRSTKLEDSAMYFCASSVSDRGVTDTQYFGPGTRLTVL.

This clonotype has just a few counts. The chain links TRBV20-1 to TRBJ2-3; the match to TRBD1 covers 9 bases. The CDR3 covers 16 residues. The V and J ends lost 3 bases and 1 base, in that order; junction bases with no gene match: 8. Germline V lookup: CDR1 DFQATT, CDR2 SNEGSKA (reference sequence). DNA for the CDR3: TGCAGTGCTAGCCACCCCCGGGACAGGGGCACAGATACGCAGTATTTT. It is translated as CSASHPRDRGTDTQYF.

This clonotype was found a few times. J is TRBJ2-1 and V is TRBV6-5; a possible D gene is TRBD2 (6 bases). Between the trimmed V and J ends, which lost 0 bases and 6 bases, there was a span of 15 bases. Per germline, CDR1 MNHEY and CDR2 SVGAGI. The length of the CDR3 is 16 residues. The CDR3 coding sequence is TGTGCCAGCAGTTACTCGGGACTCCAAGGACCCAATGAGCAGTTCTTC. Translated, it gives CASSYSGLQGPNEQFF.

This clonotype was found a few times. The chain carries TRBV29-1 and TRBJ2-1, with 11 bases lining up with TRBD2. This CDR3 has 13 residues. Trimming at V came to 4 bases and at J to 10 bases, leaving 6 bases not matched to a gene. The germline CDR1 and CDR2 sequences are SQVTM and ANQGSEA. CDR3 bases: TGCAGCGTTGTAGCGGGGGGGAAGATAGAGCAGTTCTTC. Translating it yields CSVVAGGKIEQFF.